These 5 T cell receptor beta chains came from one sample sequenced in a study of response to subunit inactivated influenza vaccine (dated by TCRdb to 2016 to 2018). The sample's time point label, in plain terms: around 47 days after influenza vaccine administration. The library was made by RT-PCR. The sample was run on an Illumina HiSeq 2500. The public reads were run again by TCRdb, first through fastp at Q25 and then through MiXCR, and only productive beta chains were kept. Here each entry gathers all rows of one CDR3 protein and keeps the most common genes and DNA. The sample table lists under 500,000 distinct CDR3 sequences, 9.5% to 12% of them with a count of one. The leading ten clones occupy more than 10% of the sample. The sequenced sample was PBMCs from blood, obtained about 40 days after vaccination. The receptors were sampled from a man in his fifties who received an inactivated influenza vaccine. Donor details come from another sample of the same person, matched by shared clones.

V gene TRBV7-9 combines with J gene TRBJ2-1; D is tentatively TRBD1 or TRBD2 (5 bases each). The V and J ends lost 11 bases and 6 bases respectively, with 17 bases between them. Germline V CDR1 and CDR2: SEHNR, FQNEAQ (reference sequence). This CDR3 contains 13 residues. The CDR3 reads CALEGQQGNEQFF. As DNA, the CDR3 is TGTGCCCTAGAGGGCCAGCAGGGCAATGAGCAGTTCTTC.

In its sample, this clonotype was seen a few times. The CDR3: CAIRGQGANTDTQYF. In nucleotides, the CDR3 is TGTGCCATCAGGGGACAGGGTGCAAACACAGATACGCAGTATTTT. The chain joins TRBV10-3 to TRBJ2-3; 9 bases are shared with TRBD1. J lost 2 bases, V lost 6 bases, and 6 bases had no gene match. The CDR3 is 15 amino acids. CDR1 and CDR2 from the germline V gene are ENHRY and SYGVKD.

V is TRBV29-1 and J is TRBJ1-2; 9 nucleotides agree with TRBD1. CDR1 is SQVTM and CDR2 is ANQGSEA in the germline V gene. V lost 6 bases and J lost 4; bases outside the gene matches: 12. CDR3 length: 15 residues. CDR3 amino acids: CSVTGTGNDFYGYTF. The CDR3 DNA reads as TGCAGCGTGACCGGGACAGGGAACGATTTCTATGGCTACACCTTC.

This clonotype was seen a few times. The chain carries TRBV20-1 and TRBJ2-7; 9 bases fit TRBD2. The J segment lost 3 bases and the V segment lost 6 bases, leaving 9 bases of the junction unmatched. The length of the CDR3 is 14 residues. From germline, CDR1 is DFQATT and CDR2 SNEGSKA (reference sequence). The CDR3 DNA is TGCAGTGCCCTCCAGGCTAGCGGGATCTACGAGCAGTACTTC. Translated, it gives CSALQASGIYEQYF.

This clonotype was observed a handful of times. V and J are TRBV11-1 and TRBJ2-3; 14 bases line up with TRBD2. There are 18 residues in the CDR3. The germline CDR1 and CDR2 sequences are SGHAT and FQDESV (reference sequence). The ends lost 4 bases at V and 5 bases at J; junction bases unmatched: 11. CDR3 in DNA: TGTGCCAGCAGCTCTAAGCCGGGACTAGCGGGAGAGGGAGATACGCAGTATTTT. It is translated as CASSSKPGLAGEGDTQYF. Full variable domain (remainder filled in from reference TRBV11-1 and TRBJ2-3): EAEVAQSPRYKITEKSQAVAFWCDPISGHATLYWYRQILGQGPELLVQFQDESVVDDSQLPKDRFSAERLKGVDSTLKIQPAELGDSAMYLCASSSKPGLAGEGDTQYFGPGTRLTVL.